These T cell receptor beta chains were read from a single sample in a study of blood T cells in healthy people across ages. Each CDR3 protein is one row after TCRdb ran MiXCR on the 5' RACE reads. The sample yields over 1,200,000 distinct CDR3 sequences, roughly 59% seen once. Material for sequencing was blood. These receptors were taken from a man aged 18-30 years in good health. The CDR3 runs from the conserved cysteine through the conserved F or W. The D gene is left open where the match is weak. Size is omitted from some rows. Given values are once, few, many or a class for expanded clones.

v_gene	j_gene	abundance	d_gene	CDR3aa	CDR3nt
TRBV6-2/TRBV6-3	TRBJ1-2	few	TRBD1	CASSARTGNGGYTF	TGTGCCAGCAGTGCTCGGACAGGGAACGGTGGCTACACCTTC
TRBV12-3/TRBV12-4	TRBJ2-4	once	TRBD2	CASSGGSLKNIQYF	TGTGCCAGCAGTGGCGGGAGTCTCAAAAACATTCAGTACTTC
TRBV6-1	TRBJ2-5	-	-	CASSEDEVEETQYF	TGTGCCAGCAGTGAAGACGAGGTCGAGGAGACCCAGTACTTC
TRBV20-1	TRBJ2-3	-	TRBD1	CSPSGTGVGPDTQYF	TGCAGTCCCTCCGGGACAGGGGTTGGCCCAGATACGCAGTATTTT
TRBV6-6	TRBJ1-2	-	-	CASRGSDYGYTF	TGTGCCAGCCGTGGATCAGACTATGGCTACACCTTC
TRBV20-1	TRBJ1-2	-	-	CSAYYEQGYGYTF	TGCAGTGCTTATTACGAACAGGGCTATGGCTACACCTTC
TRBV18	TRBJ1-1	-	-	CASSPLQSAEAFF	TGTGCCAGCTCCCCACTCCAGTCGGCTGAAGCTTTCTTT
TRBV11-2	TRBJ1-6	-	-	CASRIGSSPLHF	TGTGCCAGCAGAATAGGGTCTTCACCCCTCCACTTT
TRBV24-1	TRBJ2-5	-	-	CATSDPLSPGRETQYF	TGTGCCACCAGTGACCCGCTGAGCCCAGGGAGGGAGACCCAGTACTTC
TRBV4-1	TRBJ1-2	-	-	CASSQVGQIYGYTF	TGCGCCAGCAGCCAAGTCGGCCAGATCTATGGCTACACCTTC
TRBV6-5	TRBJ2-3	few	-	CASSYRATDTQYF	TGTGCCAGCAGTTACAGGGCTACAGATACGCAGTATTTT
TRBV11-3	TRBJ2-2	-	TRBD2	CASSTKRGGDTGELFF	TGTGCCAGCAGCACCAAACGGGGGGGCGACACCGGGGAGCTGTTTTTT
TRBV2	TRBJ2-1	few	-	CASSEAQVPEWFF	TGTGCCAGCAGTGAAGCGCAGGTCCCCGAGTGGTTCTTC
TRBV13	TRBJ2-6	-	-	CASSLGGGLSGANVLTF	TGTGCCAGCAGCTTAGGCGGGGGCCTTTCTGGGGCCAACGTCCTGACTTTC
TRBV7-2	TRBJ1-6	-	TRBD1	CASRVGQRNSPLHF	TGTGCCAGCAGGGTGGGACAGCGTAATTCACCCCTCCACTTT
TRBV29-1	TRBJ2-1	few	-	CSSSPSGLDSSYNEQFF	TGCAGCTCCTCCCCCAGCGGTTTGGACAGCTCCTACAATGAGCAGTTCTTC
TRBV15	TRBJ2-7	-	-	CATSSYRAYEQYF	TGTGCCACCAGCAGCTACAGGGCCTACGAGCAGTACTTC
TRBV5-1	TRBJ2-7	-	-	CASSLDDSYEQYF	TGCGCCAGCAGCTTGGATGACAGCTACGAGCAGTACTTC
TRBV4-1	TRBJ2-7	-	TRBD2	CASSPPGLAGGYEQYF	TGCGCCAGCAGCCCCCCTGGACTAGCGGGAGGCTACGAGCAGTACTTC
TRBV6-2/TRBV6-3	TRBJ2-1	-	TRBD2	CASRASGSSYNGQFF	TGTGCCAGCAGGGCTAGCGGGAGCTCCTACAATGGGCAGTTCTTC
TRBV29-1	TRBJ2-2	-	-	CSGGQVLTGELFF	TGCAGCGGGGGGCAGGTCCTCACCGGGGAGCTGTTTTTT
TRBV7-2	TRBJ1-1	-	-	CASSLEHRAEAFF	TGTGCCAGCAGCTTAGAACACAGAGCTGAAGCTTTCTTT
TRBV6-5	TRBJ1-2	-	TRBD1	CASSYLTGVGYTF	TGTGCCAGCAGTTACTTGACAGGGGTTGGCTACACCTTC
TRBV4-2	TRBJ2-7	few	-	CASSQDGEGGNYEQYF	TGTGCCAGCAGCCAAGACGGGGAAGGAGGAAACTACGAGCAGTACTTC
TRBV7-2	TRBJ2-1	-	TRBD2	CASIHAGGGYNEQFF	TGTGCCAGCATCCACGCGGGAGGTGGGTACAATGAGCAGTTCTTC
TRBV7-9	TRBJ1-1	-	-	CASSFRRENTEAFF	TGTGCCAGCAGCTTCAGGAGGGAGAACACTGAAGCTTTCTTT
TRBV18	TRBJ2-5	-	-	CASSPMGGRETQYF	TGTGCCAGCTCACCAATGGGGGGTCGAGAGACCCAGTACTTC
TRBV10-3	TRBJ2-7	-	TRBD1	CAIRGDSTYEQYF	TGTGCCATCAGGGGGGACAGCACCTACGAGCAGTACTTC
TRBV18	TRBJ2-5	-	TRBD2	CASSLGTSGRGETQYF	TGTGCCAGCTCACTCGGGACTAGCGGGAGAGGAGAGACCCAGTACTTC
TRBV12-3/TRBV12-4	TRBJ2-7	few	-	CASTGRMEQYF	TGTGCCAGCACCGGGAGAATGGAGCAGTACTTC
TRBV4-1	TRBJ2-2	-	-	CASSQESVGRNTGELFF	TGCGCCAGCAGCCAAGAGTCGGTGGGGAGGAACACCGGGGAGCTGTTTTTT
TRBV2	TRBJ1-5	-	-	CASSDAAVNQPQHF	TGTGCCAGCAGTGATGCCGCAGTCAATCAGCCCCAGCATTTT
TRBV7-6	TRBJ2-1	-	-	CASSETRPYHDEQFF	TGTGCCAGCAGCGAAACTAGGCCTTACCACGATGAGCAGTTCTTC
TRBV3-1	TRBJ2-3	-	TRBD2	CASSPAGGLAGLAHRDTQYF	TGTGCCAGCAGCCCCGCTGGGGGACTAGCGGGATTGGCCCACCGCGATACGCAGTATTTT
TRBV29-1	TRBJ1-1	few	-	CSVDRTVNTEAFF	TGCAGCGTCGATAGGACAGTGAACACTGAAGCTTTCTTT
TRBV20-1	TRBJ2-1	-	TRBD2	CSAGTSGGVQFF	TGCAGTGCTGGGACTAGCGGGGGTGTGCAGTTCTTC
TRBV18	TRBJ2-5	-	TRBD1	CASSPTWTGATETQYF	TGTGCCAGCTCACCAACATGGACAGGGGCTACAGAGACCCAGTACTTC
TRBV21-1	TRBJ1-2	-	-	CASSKARDREDGYTF	TGTGCCAGCAGCAAAGCCCGGGACAGGGAGGATGGCTACACCTTC
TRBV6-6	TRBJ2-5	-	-	CASSYYSGSVEETQYF	TGTGCCAGCAGTTACTATTCAGGGTCAGTAGAAGAGACCCAGTACTTC
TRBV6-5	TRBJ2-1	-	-	CASSYLDQRGNEQFF	TGTGCCAGCAGTTACCTAGACCAACGGGGCAATGAGCAGTTCTTC
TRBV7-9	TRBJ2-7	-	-	CASSLFDSNYEQYF	TGTGCCAGCAGCTTATTTGATTCCAACTACGAGCAGTACTTC
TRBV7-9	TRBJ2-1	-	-	CAYLGDSPTMRLKFF	TGTGCCTATTTAGGGGACTCCCCAACAATGAGGTTGAAGTTCTTC
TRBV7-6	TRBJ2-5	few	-	CASRQKETGTSLWETQYF	TGTGCCAGCAGACAAAAGGAAACCGGGACATCCCTATGGGAGACCCAGTACTTC
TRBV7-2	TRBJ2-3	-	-	CASSWLGADTQYF	TGTGCCAGCAGCTGGCTCGGGGCAGATACGCAGTATTTT
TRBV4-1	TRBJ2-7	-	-	CASSQDPRISKEQYF	TGCGCCAGCAGCCAAGATCCCCGGATATCTAAGGAGCAGTACTTC
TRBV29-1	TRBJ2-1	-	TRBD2	CSVVTSGSYNEQFF	TGCAGCGTCGTGACTAGCGGGAGCTACAATGAGCAGTTCTTC
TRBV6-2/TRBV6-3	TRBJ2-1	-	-	CASSLRTFSYNEQFF	TGTGCCAGCAGCCTGCGGACTTTCTCCTACAATGAGCAGTTCTTC
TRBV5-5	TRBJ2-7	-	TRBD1	CASSPDRGQGYEQYF	TGTGCCAGCAGCCCTGACAGGGGGCAGGGTTACGAGCAGTACTTC
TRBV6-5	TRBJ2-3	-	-	CASSYPPDTQYF	TGTGCCAGCAGTTACCCCCCAGATACGCAGTATTTT
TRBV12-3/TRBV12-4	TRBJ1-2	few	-	CASSEFGSSNYGYTF	TGTGCCAGCAGTGAGTTTGGATCCAGCAACTATGGCTACACCTTC
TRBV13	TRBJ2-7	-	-	CASTSSGGSEQYF	TGTGCCAGCACCTCGAGCGGTGGAAGCGAGCAGTACTTC
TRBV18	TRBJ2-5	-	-	CASSSQVGEQYF	TGTGCCAGCTCATCTCAGGTGGGGGAGCAGTACTTC
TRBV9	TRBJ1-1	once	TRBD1	CVPTGDLPTEAFF	TGTGTCCCTACAGGGGACCTCCCCACTGAAGCTTTCTTT
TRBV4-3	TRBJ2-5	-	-	CASSQEEGHRYQETQYF	TGCGCCAGCAGCCAAGAAGAGGGACACCGGTACCAAGAGACCCAGTACTTC
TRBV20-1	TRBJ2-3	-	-	CSAGGPTQGADTQYF	TGCAGTGCTGGGGGTCCGACGCAGGGAGCAGATACGCAGTATTTT